The 17 T cell receptor beta chains below come from one sample, sequenced in a study of T cells in localized non-small cell lung cancer. The method was immunoSEQ multiplex PCR; TCRdb's version includes in-frame clones alone and lacks a portion of them. The sample records 20,000 to 30,000 clones, 86% being singletons. Source: peripheral blood, taken before any cancer treatment. The receptor set was obtained from a female donor of 60 years or more with stage I lung adenocarcinoma.

This sequence joins TRBV19 and TRBJ1-5; D may be TRBD1 (6 bases). V was trimmed by 6 bases and J by 2 bases, leaving 11 bases between them. Germline V gene data show CDR1 as LNHDA and CDR2 as SQIVND (reference sequence). This CDR3 is built from 14 residues. CDR3 DNA: TGTGCCAGTAGCAGGGACACGGGCAATCAGCCCCAGCATTTT. Protein product: CASSRDTGNQPQHF.

This clone was seen just once. The chain combines TRBV2 with TRBJ1-1; 7 bases are shared with TRBD1. The CDR3 consists of 13 residues. The germline gives CDR1 SNHLY, CDR2 FYNNEI. The ends lost 7 bases at V and 3 bases at J; junction bases unmatched: 5. Here the CDR3 DNA reads TGTGCCAGCATTAGAGACAGGGACACTGAAGCTTTCTTT. It yields the protein CASIRDRDTEAFF.

The chain has TRBV5-1 and TRBJ1-4; the D is unclear. Germline CDR1 SGHRS, CDR2 YFSETQ. This CDR3 is built from 16 residues. Trimming stripped 5 bases from V and 6 bases from J, with 20 bases between. DNA of the CDR3: TGCGCCAGCAGGAACGGATACCAAACTATTGATGAAAAACTGTTTTTT. This sequence encodes CASRNGYQTIDEKLFF.

This clone was detected only a few times. The chain couples TRBV6-5 to TRBJ1-1; D possibly corresponds to TRBD1 (6 bases). Germline CDR1 MNHEY, CDR2 SVGAGI. V was cut by 4 bases and J by 5 bases, with 17 bases left in between. The CDR3 length is 15 residues. The CDR3 region has the DNA TGTGCCAGCAGTTTATCGCCGGGGGGGCGGACTGAAGCTTTCTTT. Translated, it gives CASSLSPGGRTEAFF.

The V gene is TRBV5-1, the J gene TRBJ1-2, with D uncertain. V was cut by 2 bases and J by 0 bases, with 11 bases left in between. The CDR3 loop spans 15 amino acids. CDR1 and CDR2 (germline): SGHRS, YFSETQ. CDR3 in amino acids: CASSFGQTPNYGYTF. CDR3 DNA: TGCGCCAGCAGCTTCGGGCAGACCCCTAACTATGGCTACACCTTC.

Only one count was recorded for this clone. The CDR3 protein is CASSVGQGGGNEQFF. CDR3 DNA: TGTGCCAGCAGCGTAGGACAGGGGGGTGGTAATGAGCAGTTCTTC. The rearrangement links TRBV9 to TRBJ2-1; TRBD1 matches at 9 bases. The CDR3 extends over 15 amino acids. CDR1 and CDR2 (germline): SGDLS, YYNGEE. The trim removed 0 bases at V and 7 bases at J, leaving 5 bases unmatched.

The chain links TRBV6-5 to TRBJ1-1; possible D gene TRBD1, 5 bases. Germline V gene data show CDR1 as MNHEY and CDR2 as SVGAGI. The CDR3 sequence is 15 residues long. Trimming cost V 0 bases and J 4 bases, with 12 bases left between them. The CDR3 reads CASSYSQGRSTEAFF. The DNA of the CDR3 is TGTGCCAGCAGTTACTCGCAGGGTCGGAGCACTGAAGCTTTCTTT.

This chain connects TRBV2 to TRBJ1-5, with 7 nucleotides matching TRBD1. This CDR3 is 16 amino acids long. The V gene's germline CDR1 is SNHLY and CDR2 FYNNEI. With V trimmed by 0 bases and J by 5 bases, 7 bases remained unmatched. The CDR3 loop reads CASSEALGGLDQPQHF. The CDR3 DNA reads as TGTGCCAGCAGTGAAGCTTTAGGGGGCTTAGATCAGCCCCAGCATTTT.

This clone was seen just once. The genes are TRBV5-6 and TRBJ1-2; D not resolved. Germline V gives CDR1 SGHDT, CDR2 YYEEEE. The CDR3 has 14 residues. V lost 0 bases and J lost 4, with 10 bases in between. CDR3 protein: CASSLAAVSYGYTF. As DNA, the CDR3 is TGTGCCAGCAGCTTGGCCGCGGTTTCCTATGGCTACACCTTC.

The CDR3 spells CASRPGTGGGSPLHF. The CDR3 bases are TGTGCCAGCAGGCCCGGGACAGGGGGAGGTTCACCCCTCCACTTT. The rearrangement uses TRBV6-4 and TRBJ1-6; 11 nucleotides match TRBD1. The CDR3 is made up of 15 amino acids. V lost 6 bases, J lost 9 bases, and 7 bases stayed unmatched. Germline CDR1 and CDR2: MRHNA and SNTAGT.

The rearrangement uses TRBV5-1 and TRBJ1-6; 9 nucleotides agree with TRBD1. Germline CDR1 reads SGHRS; CDR2 reads YFSETQ. The CDR3 sequence is 14 residues long. After removal of 4 bases from V and 7 bases from J, the junction contained 3 bases not matched to a gene. CDR3 DNA: TGCGCCAGCAGCCGGACAGGGGAAAATTCACCCCTCCACTTT. It is translated as CASSRTGENSPLHF.

This chain connects TRBV5-1 to TRBJ1-2, with 9 bases that match TRBD1. The CDR3 has 15 amino acids. J was trimmed by 6 bases and V by 3 bases; bases with no gene match: 9. Germline CDR1 reads SGHRS; CDR2 reads YFSETQ. CDR3 DNA: TGCGCCAGCAGCTGGGGGGACAGGGTAGTAGATGGCTACACCTTC. Translated: CASSWGDRVVDGYTF.

The chain uses TRBV30 and TRBJ1-2; D might be TRBD1 (6 bases). Per germline, CDR1 GTSNPN and CDR2 SVGIG (reference sequence). Between the trimmed V and J ends, which lost 0 bases and 7 bases, there was a span of 18 bases. This CDR3 region has 15 residues. CDR3 in amino acids: CAWSVLQGKASGYTF. The CDR3, as DNA: TGTGCCTGGAGTGTCCTACAGGGCAAGGCGAGTGGCTACACCTTC.

The chain uses TRBV2 and TRBJ1-3; the D gene is possibly TRBD1 (5 bases). From germline, CDR1 is SNHLY and CDR2 FYNNEI. The CDR3 length is 18 residues. V lost 1 base and J lost 3, with 19 bases in between. The CDR3 nucleotides read TGTGCCAGCAGTGAAGGGGCCGGCAGGACAAGGGGTGGAAACACCATATATTTT. Protein: CASSEGAGRTRGGNTIYF.

The chain employs TRBV7-6 and TRBJ1-1; no reliable D call. Trimming removed 0 bases at V and 4 bases at J, with 12 bases between. Germline-derived CDR1 and CDR2 are SGHVS and FNYEAQ. This CDR3 has 15 residues. The CDR3 sequence is CASSLALAGTTEAFF. The CDR3 DNA follows: TGTGCCAGCAGCTTAGCGCTGGCAGGAACCACTGAAGCTTTCTTT.

In this sample, this clone turned up once. This chain links TRBV29-1 with TRBJ2-1; 11 positions match TRBD1. Germline assignment: CDR1 SQVTM and CDR2 ANQGSEA. CDR3 size: 14 residues. V gave up 4 bases and J gave up 7 bases; unmatched junction bases: 6. The CDR3 DNA is TGCAGCGTTGGGCGGACAGGGGGCACGAATGAGCAGTTCTTC. Its protein is CSVGRTGGTNEQFF.

The V and J genes are TRBV5-6 and TRBJ2-7; perhaps TRBD2 as D (6 bases). The CDR3 has 14 residues. Germline V gives CDR1 SGHDT, CDR2 YYEEEE. V shed 0 bases and J shed 6 bases, with 13 bases lying between them. CDR3 nucleotides: TGTGCCAGCAGCTTGGAAGGGTTTAGCGGCGAGCAGTACTTC. Protein: CASSLEGFSGEQYF.